Below, 28 T cell receptor beta chains from the same sample are listed, as sequenced in a study of vaccination effects on CD4 cells after COVID-19. Here immunoSEQ multiplex PCR was the method, and the copy in TCRdb shows in-frame clones only, minus some. The sample contains tens of thousands of clones, around 80% of which appear only once. Their antigens remain unidentified. Culture lasted about ten days before CD4+ T cell isolation. Their SARS-CoV-2 infection, verified by PCR, occurred between March and December 2020. Two-dose vaccination with either BNT162b2 or mRNA-1273 was given to the participants. The specimen comprised CD4+ T cells from PBMCs cultured without peptide, sampled after COVID-19 vaccination. All receptors derive from a human donor who had a prior SARS-CoV-2 infection.

This clone was found a few times. This rearrangement joins TRBV18 to TRBJ1-1, with unresolved D. V lost 3 bases, J lost 1 base, and 9 bases lay in between. Germline assignment: CDR1 KGHSH and CDR2 LQKENI. The length of the CDR3 is 14 residues. In nucleotides, the CDR3 is TGTGCCAGCTCACCCCGGACGGAGAACACTGAAGCTTTCTTT. Amino acids: CASSPRTENTEAFF.

The chain joins TRBV2 to TRBJ2-5, with 11 bases that match TRBD1. Trimming at V came to 4 bases and at J to 5 bases, leaving 15 bases not matched to a gene. The CDR3 has 18 amino acids. Germline assignment: CDR1 SNHLY and CDR2 FYNNEI. The chain's CDR3 is CASSGRRGTGGAWETQYF. In nucleotides, the CDR3 is TGTGCCAGCAGTGGGAGGCGAGGGACAGGGGGAGCGTGGGAGACCCAGTACTTC.

This clone was picked up a small number of times. This chain links TRBV6-5 with TRBJ2-7; D is possibly TRBD2 (5 bases). The V end was cut by 4 bases, the J end by 0 bases, with 10 bases between. The V gene's germline CDR1 is MNHEY and CDR2 SVGAGI. The CDR3 extends over 14 amino acids. The CDR3 here is CASSSDWGSYEQYF. In nucleotides, the CDR3 is TGTGCCAGCAGTTCGGACTGGGGCTCCTACGAGCAGTACTTC.

The genes are TRBV11-2 and TRBJ2-3; D is unclear. Trimming removed 0 bases at V and 2 bases at J, with 9 bases between. Germline CDR1 SGHAT, CDR2 FQNNGV. The CDR3 has 15 amino acids. CDR3 amino acids: CASSLDRGDTDTQYF. The CDR3 DNA reads as TGTGCCAGCAGCTTAGATCGAGGTGACACAGATACGCAGTATTTT.

This clone has just a few counts. The chain is built from TRBV25-1 and TRBJ2-5, with 10 bases lining up with TRBD1. The CDR3 is made up of 15 amino acids. CDR1 and CDR2 (germline): MGHDK, SYGVNS. V trimming: 7 bases; J trimming: 2 bases; junction bases outside the gene matches: 7. The CDR3 loop is CASITDRGRQETQYF. CDR3 bases: TGTGCCAGCATTACAGACAGGGGGCGGCAAGAGACCCAGTACTTC.

The genes are TRBV10-3 and TRBJ2-1; 8 bases match TRBD1. Unmatched junction bases numbered 5, after V lost 7 bases and J lost 3 bases. The CDR3 has 14 amino acids. Germline V gene data show CDR1 as ENHRY and CDR2 as SYGVKD. The CDR3 sequence is CAITKTGVYNEQFF. Written as DNA, the CDR3 is TGTGCCATCACCAAGACAGGGGTCTACAATGAGCAGTTCTTC.

The chain couples TRBV6-2 or TRBV6-3 to TRBJ2-7; 8 bases match TRBD2. This CDR3 spans 15 amino acids. After removal of 2 bases from V and 7 bases from J, the junction contained 10 bases not matched to a gene. Germline V gene lookup returns CDR1 MNHEY and CDR2 SVGEGT. CDR3 DNA: TGTGCCAGCAGTTACGGCGGGGGGAGGTCCCGGGAGCAGTACTTC. Protein: CASSYGGGRSREQYF.

V gene TRBV3-1 (or the pseudogene TRBV3-2) combines with J gene TRBJ2-7; 11 nucleotides line up with TRBD2. The CDR3 consists of 17 residues. Germline V gene data show CDR1 as LGHDT and CDR2 as YNNKEL (reference sequence). V shed 0 bases, J shed 4 bases, and the junction held 8 bases outside the gene matches. CDR3 in amino acids: CASSQDTLSGRGYEQYF. As DNA, the CDR3 is TGTGCCAGCAGCCAAGATACTCTTAGCGGGAGGGGGTACGAGCAGTACTTC.

The V and J genes are TRBV5-1 and TRBJ1-3; D not certain. The CDR3 spans 15 residues. Germline V gene sequence: CDR1 SGHRS, CDR2 YFSETQ. V lost 0 bases and J lost 0, with 7 bases in between. The CDR3 sequence is CASSLGFSSGNTIYF. The DNA for the CDR3 is TGCGCCAGCAGCTTGGGCTTTTCCTCTGGAAACACCATATATTTT.

The count of this clone is one. V gene TRBV6-2 or TRBV6-3 combines with J gene TRBJ1-5; D call uncertain. Germline-derived CDR1 and CDR2 are MNHEY and SVGEGT. The germline V and J ends were trimmed by 6 bases and 0 bases, with 9 bases remaining between them. The CDR3 runs to 14 residues. CDR3 nucleotides: TGTGCCAGCAGCACTAGAATTAGCAATCAGCCCCAGCATTTT. As protein: CASSTRISNQPQHF.

The chain carries TRBV19 and TRBJ1-2; TRBD1 matches 7 bases. Per the germline V gene, CDR1 is LNHDA and CDR2 is SQIVND (reference sequence). The CDR3 has 14 residues. J lost 8 bases, V lost 3 bases, and 9 bases had no gene match. The chain's CDR3 is CASSIRRQGGGYTF. In DNA, the CDR3 is TGTGCCAGTAGTATCCGTCGGCAGGGGGGGGGCTACACCTTC.

This clone was detected once. The sample carries other DNA sequences with the same CDR3. The rearrangement joins TRBV12-5 to TRBJ2-3; D perhaps matches TRBD2 (5 bases). This CDR3 is 13 amino acids long. Trimming stripped 6 bases from V and 1 base from J, with 8 bases between. CDR1 is LGHNT and CDR2 is FRNRAP in the germline V gene. The CDR3 DNA reads TGTGCTAGTGGATTCGGGGGCACAGATACGCAGTATTTT. Translating it yields CASGFGGTDTQYF.

The chain uses TRBV7-8 and TRBJ1-5, with D hard to call. V lost 1 base and J lost 2, with 9 bases in between. This CDR3 has 15 residues. Germline CDR1 and CDR2: SGHVS and FQNEAQ. The CDR3 DNA is TGTGCCAGCAGCTTAGGGTCCCGCGGCAATCAGCCCCAGCATTTT. Translating it yields CASSLGSRGNQPQHF.

The chain recombines TRBV4-3 with TRBJ1-1; D remains ambiguous. Looked up from germline, CDR1 is LGHNA and CDR2 is YSLEER. The CDR3 consists of 18 residues. V was clipped by 0 bases and J by 1 base, with 18 bases between them. CDR3 protein: CASSQDIFSRTANTEAFF. The CDR3 DNA reads TGCGCCAGCAGCCAAGATATTTTCTCGAGAACAGCGAACACTGAAGCTTTCTTT.

This clone was detected once. This rearrangement joins TRBV15 to TRBJ2-7; 9 bases are a match to TRBD2. The V and J ends lost 0 bases and 3 bases, in that order; junction bases with no gene match: 6. This CDR3 has 16 amino acids. CDR1 is LNHNV and CDR2 is YYDKDF in the germline V gene (reference sequence). The CDR3 reads CATSRDYGTSSYEQYF. The CDR3 region has the DNA TGTGCCACCAGCAGAGATTATGGGACTAGCAGCTACGAGCAGTACTTC.

A single count supports this clone. The chain couples TRBV30 to TRBJ1-3, with D unclear. CDR1 and CDR2 from the germline V gene are GTSNPN and SVGIG (reference sequence). Trimming removed 4 bases at V and 2 bases at J, with 12 bases between. The CDR3 consists of 14 residues. The CDR3 region has the DNA TGTGCCTGGAATCCGACGGCTACTGGAAACACCATATATTTT. This codes for CAWNPTATGNTIYF.

The rearrangement links TRBV7-9 to TRBJ2-1; 11 nucleotides line up with TRBD2. The CDR3 covers 18 residues. Per the germline V gene, CDR1 is SEHNR and CDR2 is FQNEAQ (reference sequence). V gave up 3 bases and J gave up 0 bases; unmatched junction bases: 7. The CDR3 here is CASSFGLAGPYSYNEQFF. CDR3 DNA: TGTGCCAGCAGCTTCGGACTAGCGGGTCCCTACTCCTACAATGAGCAGTTCTTC. The full variable domain, completed using reference TRBV7-9 and TRBJ2-1, is DTGVSQNPRHKITKRGQNVTFRCDPISEHNRLYWYRQTLGQGPEFLTYFQNEAQLEKSRLLSDRFSAERPKGSFSTLEIQRTEQGDSAMYLCASSFGLAGPYSYNEQFFGPGTRLTVL.

This chain uses TRBV5-1 with TRBJ2-3, with D possibly being TRBD1 or TRBD2 (5 bases each). Germline loops: CDR1 SGHRS, CDR2 YFSETQ. CDR3 size: 15 residues. V lost 2 bases and J lost 5, with 15 bases in between. CDR3 amino acids: CASSFPGLGVDTQYF. DNA for the CDR3: TGCGCCAGCAGCTTTCCGGGGCTGGGGGTAGATACGCAGTATTTT.

The chain recombines TRBV27 with TRBJ2-1; TRBD1 aligns across 7 bases. The CDR3 spans 15 residues. Germline CDR1 MNHEY, CDR2 SMNVEV (reference sequence). With V trimmed by 2 bases and J by 4 bases, 5 bases remained unmatched. Here the CDR3 DNA reads TGTGCCAGCAGTTTAACCGGGACAGAATACAATGAGCAGTTCTTC. Encoded protein: CASSLTGTEYNEQFF.

In DNA form, the CDR3 reads TGTGCCAGCAGGCGACAGGGCGGTGGCTACACCTTC. Translated: CASRRQGGGYTF. V is TRBV6-5 and J is TRBJ1-2, with 7 bases identical to TRBD1. The CDR3 spans 12 residues. Germline-derived CDR1 and CDR2 are MNHEY and SVGAGI. V lost 6 bases, J lost 7 bases, and 5 bases stayed unmatched.

CDR3 amino acids: CASSYGSSSYNSPLHF. The CDR3 DNA reads as TGTGCCAGCAGTTACGGGTCAAGCTCCTATAATTCACCCCTCCACTTT. The chain couples TRBV6-6 to TRBJ1-6; D unclear. The CDR3 runs to 16 residues. Germline CDR1 MNHNY, CDR2 SVGAGI (reference sequence). Trimming stripped 2 bases from V and 0 bases from J, with 8 bases between.

In nucleotides, the CDR3 is TGTGCCAGTAGTATCACGCCGGTCTCTGGAAACACCATATATTTT. This sequence encodes CASSITPVSGNTIYF. The gene calls are TRBV19 and TRBJ1-3; D gene ambiguous. The V end was cut by 3 bases, the J end by 0 bases, with 9 bases between. There are 15 residues in the CDR3. The V gene's germline CDR1 is LNHDA and CDR2 SQIVND (reference sequence). Complete variable domain (other parts from reference TRBV19 and TRBJ1-3): DGGITQSPKYLFRKEGQNVTLSCEQNLNHDAMYWYRQDPGQGLRLIYYSQIVNDFQKGDIAEGYSVSREKKESFPLTVTSAQKNPTAFYLCASSITPVSGNTIYFGEGSWLTVV.

This chain uses TRBV2 with TRBJ2-2, with no clear D. Germline loops: CDR1 SNHLY, CDR2 FYNNEI. CDR3 length: 14 residues. V lost 3 bases and J lost 1, with 6 bases in between. The CDR3 region has the DNA TGTGCCAGCAGTGACAGCTTGAACACCGGGGAGCTGTTTTTT. Translation gives CASSDSLNTGELFF.

The gene calls are TRBV12-5 and TRBJ1-1; D is undetermined. CDR1 is LGHNT, CDR2 FRNRAP, per germline. V was trimmed by 7 bases and J by 1 base, leaving 13 bases between them. This CDR3 comprises 14 residues. The DNA for the CDR3 is TGTGCTAGTGCCCCATCCCAGTGGAACACTGAAGCTTTCTTT. As protein: CASAPSQWNTEAFF. Full variable domain (outside the CDR3, taken from reference TRBV12-5 and TRBJ1-1): DARVTQTPRHKVTEMGQEVTMRCQPILGHNTVFWYRQTMMQGLELLAYFRNRAPLDDSGMPKDRFSAEMPDATLATLKIQPSEPRDSAVYFCASAPSQWNTEAFFGQGTRLTVV.

The chain couples TRBV11-3 to TRBJ2-7, with TRBD1 matching 11 bases. Germline V gene data show CDR1 as SGHNT and CDR2 as YENEEA. V lost 0 bases to trimming and J lost 7 bases; unmatched junction nucleotides: 8. The CDR3 runs to 16 residues. The CDR3 here is CASSLDLGQGVPEQYF. DNA for the CDR3: TGTGCCAGCAGCTTAGACCTGGGACAGGGGGTCCCTGAGCAGTACTTC.

V gene TRBV30 combines with J gene TRBJ2-7, with D maybe TRBD1 (6 bases). The CDR3 is 13 residues long. CDR1 and CDR2 (germline): GTSNPN, SVGIG (reference sequence). Trimming removed 3 bases at V and 11 bases at J, with 20 bases between. The chain's CDR3 is CAWRDRDIRLKYF. As DNA, the CDR3 is TGTGCCTGGAGGGACCGGGACATTCGTTTGAAGTACTTC.

This rearrangement joins TRBV4-1 to TRBJ2-3; 10 positions agree with TRBD2. The CDR3 covers 20 residues. The trim removed 4 bases at V and 2 bases at J, leaving 18 bases unmatched. Germline assignment: CDR1 MGHRA and CDR2 YSYEKL. The CDR3, as DNA: TGCGCCAGCAGCCGCATGATACCACCGGGACTAGCGAGACTCACAGATACGCAGTATTTT. Its protein is CASSRMIPPGLARLTDTQYF.

This rearrangement joins TRBV2 to TRBJ1-6; 7 bases line up with TRBD1. Germline V gene lookup returns CDR1 SNHLY and CDR2 FYNNEI. The CDR3 length is 16 residues. Unmatched junction bases numbered 12, after V lost 6 bases and J lost 7 bases. The CDR3 protein is CASRDIGTGVNSPLHF. The CDR3 DNA sequence: TGTGCCAGCAGAGATATTGGCACAGGGGTAAATTCACCCCTCCACTTT.